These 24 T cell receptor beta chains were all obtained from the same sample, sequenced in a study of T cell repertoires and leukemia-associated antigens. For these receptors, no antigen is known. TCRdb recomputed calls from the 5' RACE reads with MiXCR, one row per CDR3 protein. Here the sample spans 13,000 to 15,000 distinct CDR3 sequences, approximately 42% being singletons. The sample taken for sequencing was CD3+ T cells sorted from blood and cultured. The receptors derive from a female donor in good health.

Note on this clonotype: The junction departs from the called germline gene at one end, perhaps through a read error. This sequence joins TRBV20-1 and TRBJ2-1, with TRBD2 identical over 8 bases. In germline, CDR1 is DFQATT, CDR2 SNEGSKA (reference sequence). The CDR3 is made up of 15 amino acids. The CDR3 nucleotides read TGCAGTGCTAGGCCGGCTAGCGGGTTTTACAATGAGCGGTTCTTC. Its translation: CSARPASGFYNERFF.

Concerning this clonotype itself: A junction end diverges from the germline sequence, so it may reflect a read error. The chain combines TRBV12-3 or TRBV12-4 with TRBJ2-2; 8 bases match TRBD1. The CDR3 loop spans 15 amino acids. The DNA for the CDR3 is TGTGCCAGAAGTTTAGAGGACAGGGACACCGGGGAGCTGTTTTTT. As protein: CARSLEDRDTGELFF.

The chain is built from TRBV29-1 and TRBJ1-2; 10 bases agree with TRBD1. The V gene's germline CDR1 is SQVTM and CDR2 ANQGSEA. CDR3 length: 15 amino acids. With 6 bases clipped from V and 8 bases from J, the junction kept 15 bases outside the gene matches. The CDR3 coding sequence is TGCAGCGTCAATTATGGCAGTACGGGACAGGGGGGCTACACCTTC. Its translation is CSVNYGSTGQGGYTF. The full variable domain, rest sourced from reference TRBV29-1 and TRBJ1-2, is SAVISQKPSRDICQRGTSLTIQCQVDSQVTMMFWYRQQPGQSLTLIATANQGSEATYESGFVIDKFPISRPNLTFSTLTVSNMSPEDSSIYLCSVNYGSTGQGGYTFGSGTRLTVV.

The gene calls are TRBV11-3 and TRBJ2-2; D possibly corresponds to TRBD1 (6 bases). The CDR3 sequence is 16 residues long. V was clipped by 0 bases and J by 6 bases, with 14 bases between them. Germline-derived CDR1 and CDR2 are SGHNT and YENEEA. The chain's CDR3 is CASSLDRGGFAGELFF. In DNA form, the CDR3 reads TGTGCCAGCAGCTTAGATCGTGGGGGCTTCGCCGGGGAGCTGTTTTTT.

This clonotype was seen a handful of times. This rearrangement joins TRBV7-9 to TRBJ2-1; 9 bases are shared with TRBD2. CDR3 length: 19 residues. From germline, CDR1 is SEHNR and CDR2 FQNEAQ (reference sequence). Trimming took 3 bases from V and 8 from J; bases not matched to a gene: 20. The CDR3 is CASSFLLAGNSLFADEQFF. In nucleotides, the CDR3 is TGTGCCAGCAGCTTCCTTCTAGCGGGAAATTCTCTTTTCGCCGATGAGCAGTTCTTC.

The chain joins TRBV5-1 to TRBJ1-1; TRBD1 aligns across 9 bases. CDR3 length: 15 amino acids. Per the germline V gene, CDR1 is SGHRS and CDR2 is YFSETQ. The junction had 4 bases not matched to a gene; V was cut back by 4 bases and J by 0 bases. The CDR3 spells CASSRGDRVNTEAFF. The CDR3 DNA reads TGCGCCAGCAGCAGGGGGGACAGGGTGAACACTGAAGCTTTCTTT.

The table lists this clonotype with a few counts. As DNA, the CDR3 is TGCGCCAGCAGCTTGGAAGGGGTTGGGGCCAACGTCCTGACTTTC. Translation: CASSLEGVGANVLTF. The chain employs TRBV5-1 and TRBJ2-6, with a weak D call TRBD1 (5 bases). The CDR3 is made up of 15 amino acids. The V end was cut by 0 bases, the J end by 3 bases, with 7 bases between. Germline CDR1 SGHRS, CDR2 YFSETQ.

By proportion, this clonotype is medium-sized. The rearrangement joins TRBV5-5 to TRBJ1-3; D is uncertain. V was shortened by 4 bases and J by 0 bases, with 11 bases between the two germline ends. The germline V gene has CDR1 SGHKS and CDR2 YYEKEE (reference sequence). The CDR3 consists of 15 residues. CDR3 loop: CASSVQGFSGNTIYF. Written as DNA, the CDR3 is TGTGCCAGCAGCGTACAAGGGTTCTCTGGAAACACCATATATTTT.

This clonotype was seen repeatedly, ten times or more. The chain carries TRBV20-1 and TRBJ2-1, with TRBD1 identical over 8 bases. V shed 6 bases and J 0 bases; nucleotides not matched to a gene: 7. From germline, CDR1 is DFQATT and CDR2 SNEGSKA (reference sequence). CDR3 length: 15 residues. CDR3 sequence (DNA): TGCAGTGCAGAAAACAGGGGGAGCTCCTACAATGAGCAGTTCTTC. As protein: CSAENRGSSYNEQFF.

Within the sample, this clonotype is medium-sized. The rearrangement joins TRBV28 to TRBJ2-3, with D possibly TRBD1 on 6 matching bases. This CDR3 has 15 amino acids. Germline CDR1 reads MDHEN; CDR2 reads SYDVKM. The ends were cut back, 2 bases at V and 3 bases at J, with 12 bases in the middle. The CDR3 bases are TGTGCCAGCAGTTTAAAGGGGGTTCCGACAGATACGCAGTATTTT. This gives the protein CASSLKGVPTDTQYF.

This chain's CDR3 is CASSRDRTDTQYF. CDR3 coding DNA: TGTGCCAGCTCACGGGACCGAACAGATACGCAGTATTTT. The rearrangement uses TRBV18 and TRBJ2-3, with D possibly called TRBD1 or TRBD2 (5 bases each). Per germline, CDR1 KGHSH and CDR2 LQKENI. The CDR3 is 13 amino acids. Trimming shortened V by 4 bases and J by 3 bases, and 8 bases separated the two germline ends.

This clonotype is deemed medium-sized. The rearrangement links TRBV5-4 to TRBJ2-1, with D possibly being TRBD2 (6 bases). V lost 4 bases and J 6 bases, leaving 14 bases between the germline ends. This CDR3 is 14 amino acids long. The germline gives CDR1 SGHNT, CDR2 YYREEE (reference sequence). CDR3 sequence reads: CASSLPGEANEQFF. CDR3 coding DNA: TGTGCCAGCAGCCTACCCGGGGAGGCCAATGAGCAGTTCTTC.

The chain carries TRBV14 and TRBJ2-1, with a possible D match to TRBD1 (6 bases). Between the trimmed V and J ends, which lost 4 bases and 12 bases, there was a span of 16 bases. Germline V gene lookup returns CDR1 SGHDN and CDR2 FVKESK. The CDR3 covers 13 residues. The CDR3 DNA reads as TGTGCCAGCAGCCCTTGGACAGATCGGTTGCAGTTCTTC. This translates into CASSPWTDRLQFF. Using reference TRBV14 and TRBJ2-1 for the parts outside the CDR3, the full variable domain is EAGVTQFPSHSVIEKGQTVTLRCDPISGHDNLYWYRRVMGKEIKFLLHFVKESKQDESGMPNNRFLAERTGGTYSTLKVQPAELEDSGVYFCASSPWTDRLQFFGPGTRLTVL.

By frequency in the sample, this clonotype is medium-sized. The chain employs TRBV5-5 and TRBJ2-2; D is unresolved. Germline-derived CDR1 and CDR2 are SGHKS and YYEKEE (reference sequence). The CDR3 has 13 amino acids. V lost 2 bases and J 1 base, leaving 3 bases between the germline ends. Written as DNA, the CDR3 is TGTGCCAGCAGCTTACAGAACACCGGGGAGCTGTTTTTT. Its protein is CASSLQNTGELFF.

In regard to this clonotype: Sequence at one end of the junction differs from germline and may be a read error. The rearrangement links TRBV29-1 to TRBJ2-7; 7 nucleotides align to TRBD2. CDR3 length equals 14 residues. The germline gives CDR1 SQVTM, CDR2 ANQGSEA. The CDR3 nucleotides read TGCAGCATTGAAGCCGGTGGGAGGGCCTTCGAGCAGTACTTC. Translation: CSIEAGGRAFEQYF.

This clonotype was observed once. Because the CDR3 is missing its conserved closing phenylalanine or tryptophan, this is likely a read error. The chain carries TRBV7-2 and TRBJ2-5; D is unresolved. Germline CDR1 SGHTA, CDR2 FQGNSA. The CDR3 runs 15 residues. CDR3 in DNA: TGCGCCAGCAGCTTAGATGGGATATATCAAGAGACCCAGTACCTC. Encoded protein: CASSLDGIYQETQYL.

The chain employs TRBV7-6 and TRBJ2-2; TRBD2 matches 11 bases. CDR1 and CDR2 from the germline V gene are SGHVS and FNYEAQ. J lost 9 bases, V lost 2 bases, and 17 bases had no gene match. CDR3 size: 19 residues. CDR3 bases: TGTGCCAGCAGCTTATACCCTCGTAGCGGGAGGGGCGCCTTTTGGGAGCTGTTTTTT. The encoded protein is CASSLYPRSGRGAFWELFF.

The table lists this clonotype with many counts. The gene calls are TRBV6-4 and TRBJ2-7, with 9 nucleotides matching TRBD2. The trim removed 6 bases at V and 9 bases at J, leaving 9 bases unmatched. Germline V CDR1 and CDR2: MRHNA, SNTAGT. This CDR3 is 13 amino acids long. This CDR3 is CASRSSGLAWQYF. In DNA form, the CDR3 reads TGTGCCAGCAGATCATCGGGACTAGCCTGGCAGTACTTC.

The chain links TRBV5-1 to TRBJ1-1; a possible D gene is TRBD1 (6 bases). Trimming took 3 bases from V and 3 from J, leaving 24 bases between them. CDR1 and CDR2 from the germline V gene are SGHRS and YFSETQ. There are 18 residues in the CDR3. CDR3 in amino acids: CASSSSSGGGYLYTEAFF. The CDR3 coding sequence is TGCGCCAGCAGCTCCTCTTCGGGCGGGGGCTACTTGTACACTGAAGCTTTCTTT.

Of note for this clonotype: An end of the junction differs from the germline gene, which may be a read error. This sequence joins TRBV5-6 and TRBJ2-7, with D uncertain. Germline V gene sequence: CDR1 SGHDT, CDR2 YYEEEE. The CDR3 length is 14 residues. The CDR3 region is CASTLSGIVYKQYF. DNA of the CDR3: TGTGCCAGCACGCTTAGTGGGATTGTCTACAAGCAGTACTTC. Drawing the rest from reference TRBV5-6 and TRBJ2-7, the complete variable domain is DAGVTQSPTHLIKTRGQQVTLRCSPKSGHDTVSWYQQALGQGPQFIFQYYEEEERQRGNFPDRFSGHQFPNYSSELNVNALLLGDSALYLCASTLSGIVYKQYFGPGTRLTVT.

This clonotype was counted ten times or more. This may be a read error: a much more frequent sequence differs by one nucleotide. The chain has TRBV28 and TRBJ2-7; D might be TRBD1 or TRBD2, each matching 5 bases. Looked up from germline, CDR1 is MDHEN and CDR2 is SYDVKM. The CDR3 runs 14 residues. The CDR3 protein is CASSPWGEGFERYF. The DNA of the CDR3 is TGTGCCAGCAGTCCATGGGGCGAGGGCTTCGAGCGGTACTTC.

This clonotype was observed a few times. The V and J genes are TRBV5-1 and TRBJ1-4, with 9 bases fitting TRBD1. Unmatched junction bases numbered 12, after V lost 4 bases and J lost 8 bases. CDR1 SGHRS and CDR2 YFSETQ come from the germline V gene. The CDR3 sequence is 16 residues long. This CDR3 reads CASSGEQGARSEKLFF. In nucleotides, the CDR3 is TGCGCCAGCAGCGGAGAACAGGGGGCGCGGAGCGAAAAACTGTTTTTT.

This chain's CDR3 is CASQVGSLNSGTGNGYTF. The CDR3 DNA reads TGCGCCAGCCAAGTGGGCAGCCTGAACTCCGGGACAGGGAATGGCTACACCTTC. V usage is TRBV5-1 and J usage is TRBJ1-2; 9 nucleotides agree with TRBD1. Trimming took 7 bases from V and 6 from J; bases not matched to a gene: 22. CDR3 length: 18 residues. Germline V gene lookup returns CDR1 SGHRS and CDR2 YFSETQ. Full variable domain (outside the CDR3, taken from reference TRBV5-1 and TRBJ1-2): KAGVTQTPRYLIKTRGQQVTLSCSPISGHRSVSWYQQTPGQGLQFLFEYFSETQRNKGNFPGRFSGRQFSNSRSEMNVSTLELGDSALYLCASQVGSLNSGTGNGYTFGSGTRLTVV.

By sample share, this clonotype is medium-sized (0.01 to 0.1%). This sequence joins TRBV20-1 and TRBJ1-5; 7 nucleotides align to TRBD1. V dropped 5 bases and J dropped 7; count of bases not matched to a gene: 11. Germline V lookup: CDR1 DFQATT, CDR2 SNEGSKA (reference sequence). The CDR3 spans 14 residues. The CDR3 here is CSAADRDSWQPQHF. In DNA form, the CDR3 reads TGCAGTGCTGCTGACAGGGACTCTTGGCAGCCCCAGCATTTT.